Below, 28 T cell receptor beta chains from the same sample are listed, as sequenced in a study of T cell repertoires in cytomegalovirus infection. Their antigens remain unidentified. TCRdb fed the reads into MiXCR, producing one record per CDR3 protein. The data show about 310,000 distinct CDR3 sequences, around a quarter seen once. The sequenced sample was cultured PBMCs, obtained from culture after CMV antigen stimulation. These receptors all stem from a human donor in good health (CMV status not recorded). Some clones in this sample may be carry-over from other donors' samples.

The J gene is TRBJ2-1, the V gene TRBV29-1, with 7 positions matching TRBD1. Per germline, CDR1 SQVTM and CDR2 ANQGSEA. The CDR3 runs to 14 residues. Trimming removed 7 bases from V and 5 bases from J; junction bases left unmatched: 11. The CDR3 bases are TGCAGCGCACATGCCGGGACAGCACACAATGAGCAGTTCTTC. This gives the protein CSAHAGTAHNEQFF.

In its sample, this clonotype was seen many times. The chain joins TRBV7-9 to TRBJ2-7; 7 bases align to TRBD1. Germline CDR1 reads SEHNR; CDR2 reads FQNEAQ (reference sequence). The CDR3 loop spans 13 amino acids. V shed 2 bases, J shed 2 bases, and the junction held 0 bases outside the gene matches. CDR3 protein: CASSLTGAYEQYV. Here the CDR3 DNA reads TGTGCCAGCAGCTTAACAGGGGCCTACGAGCAGTACGTC.

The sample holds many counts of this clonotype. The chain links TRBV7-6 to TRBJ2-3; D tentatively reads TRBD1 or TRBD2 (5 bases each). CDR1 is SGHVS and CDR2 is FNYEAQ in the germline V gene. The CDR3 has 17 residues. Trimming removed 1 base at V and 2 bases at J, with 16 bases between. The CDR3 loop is CASSLVAWGWATDTQYF. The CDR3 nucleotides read TGTGCCAGCAGCTTAGTGGCATGGGGGTGGGCCACAGATACGCAGTATTTT.

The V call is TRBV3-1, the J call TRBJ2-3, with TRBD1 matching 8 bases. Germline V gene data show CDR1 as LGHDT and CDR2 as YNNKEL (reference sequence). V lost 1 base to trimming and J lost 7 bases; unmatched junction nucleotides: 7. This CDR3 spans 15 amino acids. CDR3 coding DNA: TGTGCCAGCAGCCAAGGGGCACAGGGGGTTAATACGCAGTATTTT. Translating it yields CASSQGAQGVNTQYF.

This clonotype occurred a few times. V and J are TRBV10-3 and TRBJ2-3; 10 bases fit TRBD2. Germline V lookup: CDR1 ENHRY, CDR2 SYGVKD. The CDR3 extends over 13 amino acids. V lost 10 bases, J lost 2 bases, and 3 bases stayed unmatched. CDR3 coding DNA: TGTGCCACACTAGCGGGGCTCACAGATACGCAGTATTTT. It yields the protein CATLAGLTDTQYF.

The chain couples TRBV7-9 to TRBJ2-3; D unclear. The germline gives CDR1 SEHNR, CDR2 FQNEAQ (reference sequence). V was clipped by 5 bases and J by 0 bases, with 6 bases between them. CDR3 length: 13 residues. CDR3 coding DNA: TGTGCCAGCAGCAAGGGTAGCACAGATACGCAGTATTTT. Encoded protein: CASSKGSTDTQYF.

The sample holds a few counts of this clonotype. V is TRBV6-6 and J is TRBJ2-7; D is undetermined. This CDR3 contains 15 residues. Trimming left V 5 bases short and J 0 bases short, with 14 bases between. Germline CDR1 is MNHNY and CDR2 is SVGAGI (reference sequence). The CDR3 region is CASSDLTESSYEQYF. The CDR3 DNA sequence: TGTGCCAGCAGTGACCTGACCGAGAGCTCCTACGAGCAGTACTTC.

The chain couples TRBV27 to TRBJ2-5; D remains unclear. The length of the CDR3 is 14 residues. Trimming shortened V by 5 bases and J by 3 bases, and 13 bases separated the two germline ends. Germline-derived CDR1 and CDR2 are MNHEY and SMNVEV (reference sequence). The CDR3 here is CASSPGVAEETQYF. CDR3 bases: TGTGCCAGCAGTCCGGGTGTGGCAGAAGAGACCCAGTACTTC.

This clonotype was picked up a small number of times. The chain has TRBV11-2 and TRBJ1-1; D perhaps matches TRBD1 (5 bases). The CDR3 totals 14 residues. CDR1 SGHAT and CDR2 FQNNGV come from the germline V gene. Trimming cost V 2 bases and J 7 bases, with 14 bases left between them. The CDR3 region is CASSLTQGRIEAFF. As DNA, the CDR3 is TGTGCCAGCAGCTTAACTCAGGGAAGAATTGAAGCTTTCTTT. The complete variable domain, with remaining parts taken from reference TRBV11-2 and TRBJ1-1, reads EAGVAQSPRYKIIEKRQSVAFWCNPISGHATLYWYQQILGQGPKLLIQFQNNGVVDDSQLPKDRFSAERLKGVDSTLKIQPAKLEDSAVYLCASSLTQGRIEAFFGQGTRLTVV.

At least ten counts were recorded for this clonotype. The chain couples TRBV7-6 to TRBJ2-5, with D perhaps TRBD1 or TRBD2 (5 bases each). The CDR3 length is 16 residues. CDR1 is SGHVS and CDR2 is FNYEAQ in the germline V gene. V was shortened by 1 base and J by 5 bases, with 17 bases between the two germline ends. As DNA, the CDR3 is TGTGCCAGCAGCTTAGGGGGGAGTCATTTCGGCGAGACCCAGTACTTC. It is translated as CASSLGGSHFGETQYF. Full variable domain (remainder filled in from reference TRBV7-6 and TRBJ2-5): GAGVSQSPRYKVTKRGQDVALRCDPISGHVSLYWYRQALGQGPEFLTYFNYEAQQDKSGLPNDRFSAERPEGSISTLTIQRTEQRDSAMYRCASSLGGSHFGETQYFGPGTRLLVL.

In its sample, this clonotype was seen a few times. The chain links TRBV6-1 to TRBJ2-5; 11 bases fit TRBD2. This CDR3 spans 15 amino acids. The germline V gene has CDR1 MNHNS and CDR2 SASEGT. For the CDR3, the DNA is TGTGCTACCTCCGCGACTAGCGGGATTCAAGAGACCCAGTACTTC. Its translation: CATSATSGIQETQYF.

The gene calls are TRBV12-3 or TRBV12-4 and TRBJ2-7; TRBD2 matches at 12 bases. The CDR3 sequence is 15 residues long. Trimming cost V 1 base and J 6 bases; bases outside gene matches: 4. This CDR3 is CASSLGLAGVPEQYV. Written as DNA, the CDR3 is TGTGCCAGCAGTTTAGGACTAGCGGGAGTTCCCGAGCAGTACGTC.

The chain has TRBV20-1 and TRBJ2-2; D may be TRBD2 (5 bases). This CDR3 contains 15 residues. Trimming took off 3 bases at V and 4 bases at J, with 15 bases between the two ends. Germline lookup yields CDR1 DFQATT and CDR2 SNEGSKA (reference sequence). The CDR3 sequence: CSASLSSGVTGELFF. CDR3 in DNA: TGCAGTGCTAGTCTGTCGAGCGGAGTCACCGGGGAGCTGTTTTTT.

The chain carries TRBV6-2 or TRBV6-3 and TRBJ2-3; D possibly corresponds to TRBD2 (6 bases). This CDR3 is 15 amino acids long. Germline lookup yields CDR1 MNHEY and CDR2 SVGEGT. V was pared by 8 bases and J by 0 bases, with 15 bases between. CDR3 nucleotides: TGTGCCAGCTTGCCCGGGAGTGCTAGCACAGATACGCAGTATTTT. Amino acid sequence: CASLPGSASTDTQYF.

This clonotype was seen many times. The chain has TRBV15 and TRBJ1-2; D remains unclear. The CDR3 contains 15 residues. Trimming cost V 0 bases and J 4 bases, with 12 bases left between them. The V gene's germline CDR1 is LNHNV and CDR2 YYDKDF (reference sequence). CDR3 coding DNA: TGTGCCACCAGCAGAGAGGTGGGAGGGTCCTATGGCTACACCTTC. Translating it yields CATSREVGGSYGYTF.

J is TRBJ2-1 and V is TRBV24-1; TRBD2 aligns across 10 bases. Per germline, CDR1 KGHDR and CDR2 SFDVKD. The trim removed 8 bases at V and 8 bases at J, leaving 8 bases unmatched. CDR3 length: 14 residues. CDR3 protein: CATIASGSSDEQFF. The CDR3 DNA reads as TGTGCCACCATAGCTAGCGGGAGTTCTGATGAGCAGTTCTTC.

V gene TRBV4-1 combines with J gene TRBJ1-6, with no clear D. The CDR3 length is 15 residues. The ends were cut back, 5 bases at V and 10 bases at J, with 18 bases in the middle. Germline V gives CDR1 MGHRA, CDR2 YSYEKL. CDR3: CASSDEWGSRSPLHF. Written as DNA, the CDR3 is TGCGCCAGCAGCGACGAATGGGGTAGCAGATCACCCCTCCACTTT.

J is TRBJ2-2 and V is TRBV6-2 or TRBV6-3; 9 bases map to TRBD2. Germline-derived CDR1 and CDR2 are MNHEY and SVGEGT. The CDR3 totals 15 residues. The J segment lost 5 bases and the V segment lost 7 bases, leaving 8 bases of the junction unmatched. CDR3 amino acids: CASTVAGVGTGELFF. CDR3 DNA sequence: TGTGCCAGCACGGTAGCGGGAGTCGGGACCGGGGAGCTGTTTTTT.

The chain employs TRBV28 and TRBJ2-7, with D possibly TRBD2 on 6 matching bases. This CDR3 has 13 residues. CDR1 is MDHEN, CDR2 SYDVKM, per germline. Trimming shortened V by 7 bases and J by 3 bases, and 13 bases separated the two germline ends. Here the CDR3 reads CASNADYNYEQYF. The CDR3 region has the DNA TGTGCCAGCAACGCGGACTACAACTACGAGCAGTACTTC.

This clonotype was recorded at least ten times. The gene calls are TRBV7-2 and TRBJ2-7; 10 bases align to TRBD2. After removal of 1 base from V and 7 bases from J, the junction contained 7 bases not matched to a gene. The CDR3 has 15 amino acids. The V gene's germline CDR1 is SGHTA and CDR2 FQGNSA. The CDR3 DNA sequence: TGTGCCAGCAGCTTAGGTCTAGCGGGAGTGGGAGAGCAGTACGTC. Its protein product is CASSLGLAGVGEQYV.

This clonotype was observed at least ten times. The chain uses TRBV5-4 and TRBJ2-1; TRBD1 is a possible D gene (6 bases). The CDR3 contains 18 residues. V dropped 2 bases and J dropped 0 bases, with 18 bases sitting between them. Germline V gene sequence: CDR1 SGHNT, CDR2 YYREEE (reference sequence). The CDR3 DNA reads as TGTGCCAGCAGCTTCATCGGAAGAACAGGGTCCTCCTACAATGAGCAGTTCTTC. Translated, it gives CASSFIGRTGSSYNEQFF.

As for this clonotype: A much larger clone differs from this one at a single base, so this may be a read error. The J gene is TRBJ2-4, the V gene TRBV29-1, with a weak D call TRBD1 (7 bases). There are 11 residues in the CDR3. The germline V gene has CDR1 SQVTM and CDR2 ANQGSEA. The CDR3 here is CGAQGGNIQYF. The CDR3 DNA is TGCGGCGCCCAGGGGGGTAACATTCAGTACTTC.

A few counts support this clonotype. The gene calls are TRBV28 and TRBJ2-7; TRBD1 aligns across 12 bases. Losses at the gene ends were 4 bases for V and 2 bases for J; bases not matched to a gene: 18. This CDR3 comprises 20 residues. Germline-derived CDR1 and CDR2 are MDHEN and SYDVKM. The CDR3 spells CASSSPWGQGAQTWTYEQYF. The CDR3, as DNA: TGTGCCAGCAGTTCCCCCTGGGGACAGGGGGCGCAAACTTGGACCTACGAGCAGTACTTC.

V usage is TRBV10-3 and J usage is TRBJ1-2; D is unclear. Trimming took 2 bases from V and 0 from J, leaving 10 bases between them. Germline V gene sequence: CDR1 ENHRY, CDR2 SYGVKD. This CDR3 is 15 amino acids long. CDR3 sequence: CAISETKLSNYGYTF. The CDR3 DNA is TGTGCCATCAGTGAGACGAAATTATCTAACTATGGCTACACCTTC.

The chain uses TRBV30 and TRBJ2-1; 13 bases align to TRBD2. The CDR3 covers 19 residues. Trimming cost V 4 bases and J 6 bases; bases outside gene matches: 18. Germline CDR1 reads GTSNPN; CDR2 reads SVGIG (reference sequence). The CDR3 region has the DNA TGTGCCTGGAATCGACCAAACGGACTAGCGGGAGCACGGGGCAATGAGCAGTTCTTC. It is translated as CAWNRPNGLAGARGNEQFF. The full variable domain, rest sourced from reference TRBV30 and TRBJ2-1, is SQTIHQWPATLVQPVGSPLSLECTVEGTSNPNLYWYRQAAGRGLQLLFYSVGIGQISSEVPQNLSASRPQDRQFILSSKKLLLSDSGFYLCAWNRPNGLAGARGNEQFFGPGTRLTVL.

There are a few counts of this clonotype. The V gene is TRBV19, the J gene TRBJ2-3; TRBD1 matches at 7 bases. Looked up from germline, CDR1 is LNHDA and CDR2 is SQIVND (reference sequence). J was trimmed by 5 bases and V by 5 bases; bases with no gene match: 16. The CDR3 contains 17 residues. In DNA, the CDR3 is TGTGCCAGTAGTTCCAAAGGAACAGGGGAAAGAAGAGATACGCAGTATTTT. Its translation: CASSSKGTGERRDTQYF.

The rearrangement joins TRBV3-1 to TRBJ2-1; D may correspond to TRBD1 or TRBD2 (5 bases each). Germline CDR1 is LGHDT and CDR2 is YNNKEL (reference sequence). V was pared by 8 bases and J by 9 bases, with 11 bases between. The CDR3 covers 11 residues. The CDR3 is CASAVGTEQFF. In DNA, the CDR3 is TGTGCCAGCGCGGTCGGGACTGAGCAGTTCTTC.

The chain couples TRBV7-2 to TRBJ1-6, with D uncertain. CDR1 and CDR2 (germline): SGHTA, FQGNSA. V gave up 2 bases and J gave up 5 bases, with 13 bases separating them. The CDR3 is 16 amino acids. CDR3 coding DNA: TGTGCCAGCAGCTTAAATACGGGCGCAAATAATTCACCCCTCCACTTT. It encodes CASSLNTGANNSPLHF.